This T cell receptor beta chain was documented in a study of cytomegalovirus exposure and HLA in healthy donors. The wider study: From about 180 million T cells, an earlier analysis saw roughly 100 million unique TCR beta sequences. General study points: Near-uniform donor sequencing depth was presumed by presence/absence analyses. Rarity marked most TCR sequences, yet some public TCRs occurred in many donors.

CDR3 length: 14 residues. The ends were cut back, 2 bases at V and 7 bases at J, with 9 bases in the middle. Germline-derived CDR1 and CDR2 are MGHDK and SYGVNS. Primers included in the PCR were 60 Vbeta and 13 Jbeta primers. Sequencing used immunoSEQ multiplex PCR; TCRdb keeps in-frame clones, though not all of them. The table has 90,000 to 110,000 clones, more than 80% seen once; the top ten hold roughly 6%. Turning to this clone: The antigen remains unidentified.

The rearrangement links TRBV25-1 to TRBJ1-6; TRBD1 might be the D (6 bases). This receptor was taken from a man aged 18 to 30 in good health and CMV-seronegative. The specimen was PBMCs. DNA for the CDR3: TGTGCCAGCAGTGAAGGGGGCGCCAATTCACCCCTCCACTTT. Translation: CASSEGGANSPLHF.